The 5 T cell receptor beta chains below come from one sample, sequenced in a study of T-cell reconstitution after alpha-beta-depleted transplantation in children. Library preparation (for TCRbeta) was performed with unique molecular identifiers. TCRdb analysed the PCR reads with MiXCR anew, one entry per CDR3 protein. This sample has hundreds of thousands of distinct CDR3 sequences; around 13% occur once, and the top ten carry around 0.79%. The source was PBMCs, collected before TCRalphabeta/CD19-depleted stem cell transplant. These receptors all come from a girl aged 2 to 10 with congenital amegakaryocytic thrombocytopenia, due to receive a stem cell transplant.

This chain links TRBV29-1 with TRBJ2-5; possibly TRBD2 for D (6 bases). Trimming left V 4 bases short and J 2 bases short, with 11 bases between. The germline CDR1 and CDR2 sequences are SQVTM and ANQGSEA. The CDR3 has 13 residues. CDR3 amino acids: CSVVSAGQETQYF. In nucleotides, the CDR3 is TGCAGCGTTGTTTCGGCGGGGCAAGAGACCCAGTACTTC.

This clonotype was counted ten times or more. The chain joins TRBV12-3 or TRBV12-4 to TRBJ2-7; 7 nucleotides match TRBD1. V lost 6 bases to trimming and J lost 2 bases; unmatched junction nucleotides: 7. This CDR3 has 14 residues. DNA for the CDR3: TGTGCCAGCAGCCCGGGACAGTGGACCTACGAGCAGTACTTC. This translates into CASSPGQWTYEQYF.

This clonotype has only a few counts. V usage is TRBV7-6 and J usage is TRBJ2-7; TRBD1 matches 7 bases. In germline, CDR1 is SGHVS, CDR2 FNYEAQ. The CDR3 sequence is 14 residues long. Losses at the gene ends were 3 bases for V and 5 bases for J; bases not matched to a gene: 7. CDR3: CASSLNRGANEQYF. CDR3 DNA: TGTGCCAGCAGCTTGAACAGGGGTGCGAACGAGCAGTACTTC. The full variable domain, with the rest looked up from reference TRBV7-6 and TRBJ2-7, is GAGVSQSPRYKVTKRGQDVALRCDPISGHVSLYWYRQALGQGPEFLTYFNYEAQQDKSGLPNDRFSAERPEGSISTLTIQRTEQRDSAMYRCASSLNRGANEQYFGPGTRLTVT.

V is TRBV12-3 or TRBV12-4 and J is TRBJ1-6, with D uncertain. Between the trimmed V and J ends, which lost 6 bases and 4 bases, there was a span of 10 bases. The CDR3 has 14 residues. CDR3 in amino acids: CASSPGLYNSPLHF. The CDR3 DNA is TGTGCCAGCAGCCCTGGTTTGTATAATTCACCCCTCCACTTT.

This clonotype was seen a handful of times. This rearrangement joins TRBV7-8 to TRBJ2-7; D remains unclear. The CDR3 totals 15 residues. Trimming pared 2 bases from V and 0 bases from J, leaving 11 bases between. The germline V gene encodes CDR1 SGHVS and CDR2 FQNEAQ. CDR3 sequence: CASSLRWANSYEQYF. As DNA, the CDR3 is TGTGCCAGCAGCTTAAGGTGGGCCAACTCCTACGAGCAGTACTTC.